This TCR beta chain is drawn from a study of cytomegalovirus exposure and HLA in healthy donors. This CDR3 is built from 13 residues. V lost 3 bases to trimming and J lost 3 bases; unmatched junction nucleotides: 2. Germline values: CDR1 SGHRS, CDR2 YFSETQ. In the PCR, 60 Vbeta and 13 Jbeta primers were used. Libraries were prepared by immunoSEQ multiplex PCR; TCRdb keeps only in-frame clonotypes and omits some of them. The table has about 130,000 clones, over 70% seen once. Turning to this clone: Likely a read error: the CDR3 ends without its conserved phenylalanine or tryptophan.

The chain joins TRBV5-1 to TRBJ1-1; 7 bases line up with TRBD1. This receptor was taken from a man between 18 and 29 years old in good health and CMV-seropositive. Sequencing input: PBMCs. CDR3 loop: CASSSTGYTEAFS. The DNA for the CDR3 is TGCGCCAGCAGCTCGACAGGGTACACTGAAGCTTTCTCT.